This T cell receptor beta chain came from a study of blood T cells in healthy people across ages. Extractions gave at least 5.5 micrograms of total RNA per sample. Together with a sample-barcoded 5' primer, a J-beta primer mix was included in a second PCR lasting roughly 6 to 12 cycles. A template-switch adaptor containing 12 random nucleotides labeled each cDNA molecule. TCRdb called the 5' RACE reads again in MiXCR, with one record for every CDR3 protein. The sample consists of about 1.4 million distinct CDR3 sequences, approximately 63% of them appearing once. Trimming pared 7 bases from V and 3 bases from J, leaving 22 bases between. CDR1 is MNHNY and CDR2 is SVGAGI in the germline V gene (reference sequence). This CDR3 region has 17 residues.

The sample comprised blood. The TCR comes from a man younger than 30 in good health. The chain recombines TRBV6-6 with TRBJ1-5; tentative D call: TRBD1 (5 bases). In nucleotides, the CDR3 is TGTGCCAGCAAGACTGGACAAACAGCACAATTCAATCAGCCCCAGCATTTT. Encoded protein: CASKTGQTAQFNQPQHF.